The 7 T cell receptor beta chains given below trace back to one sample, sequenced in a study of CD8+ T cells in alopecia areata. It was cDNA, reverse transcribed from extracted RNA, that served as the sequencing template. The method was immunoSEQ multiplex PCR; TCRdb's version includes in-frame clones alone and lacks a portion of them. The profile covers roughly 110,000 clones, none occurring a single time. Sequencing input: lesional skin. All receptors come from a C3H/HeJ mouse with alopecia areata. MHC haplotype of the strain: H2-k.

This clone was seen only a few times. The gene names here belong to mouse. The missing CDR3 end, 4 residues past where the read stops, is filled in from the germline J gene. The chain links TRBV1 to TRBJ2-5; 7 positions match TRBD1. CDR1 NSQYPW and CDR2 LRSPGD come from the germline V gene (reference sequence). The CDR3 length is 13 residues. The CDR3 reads CTCSTGEEDTQYF. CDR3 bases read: TGCACCTGCAGTACAGGGGAGGAAGAC.

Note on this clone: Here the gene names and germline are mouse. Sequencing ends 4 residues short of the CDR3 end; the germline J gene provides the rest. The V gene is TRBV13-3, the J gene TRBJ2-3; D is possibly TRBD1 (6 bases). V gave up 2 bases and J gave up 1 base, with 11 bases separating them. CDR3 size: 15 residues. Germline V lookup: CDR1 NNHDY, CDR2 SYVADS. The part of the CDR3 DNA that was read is TGTGCCAGCAGTGAATCAGGGGCGGGTGCAGAA. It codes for CASSESGAGAE. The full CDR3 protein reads CASSESGAGAETLYF.

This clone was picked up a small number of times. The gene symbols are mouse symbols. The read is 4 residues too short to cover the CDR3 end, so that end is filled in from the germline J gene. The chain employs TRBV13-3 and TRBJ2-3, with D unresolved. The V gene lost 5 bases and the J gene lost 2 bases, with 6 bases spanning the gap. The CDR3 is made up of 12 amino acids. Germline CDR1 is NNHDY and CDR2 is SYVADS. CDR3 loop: CASRQNAETLYF. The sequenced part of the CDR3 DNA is TGTGCCAGCAGACAGAATGCAGAA.

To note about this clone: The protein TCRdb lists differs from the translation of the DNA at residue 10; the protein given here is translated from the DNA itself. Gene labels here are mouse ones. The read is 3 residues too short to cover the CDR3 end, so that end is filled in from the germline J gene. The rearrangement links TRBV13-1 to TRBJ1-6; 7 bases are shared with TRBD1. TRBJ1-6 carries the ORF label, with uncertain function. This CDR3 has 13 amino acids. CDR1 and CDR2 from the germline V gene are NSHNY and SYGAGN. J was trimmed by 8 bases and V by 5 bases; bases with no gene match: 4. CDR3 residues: CASRTGTYSPLYF. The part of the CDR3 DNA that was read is TGTGCCAGCAGGACAGGGACATATTCGCCC.

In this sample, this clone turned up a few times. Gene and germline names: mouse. The CDR3 spells CASGALGTASAETLYF. The sequenced CDR3 bases are TGTGCCAGCGGTGCCCTCGGGACAGCTAGTGCAGAA. The V call is TRBV13-2, the J call TRBJ2-3, with 7 bases that match TRBD1. The read ends 4 residues early relative to the CDR3; the germline J gene fills the gap. CDR3 length equals 16 residues. Germline loops: CDR1 NNHNN, CDR2 SYGAGS (reference sequence). Trimming at V came to 3 bases and at J to 0 bases, leaving 7 bases not matched to a gene.

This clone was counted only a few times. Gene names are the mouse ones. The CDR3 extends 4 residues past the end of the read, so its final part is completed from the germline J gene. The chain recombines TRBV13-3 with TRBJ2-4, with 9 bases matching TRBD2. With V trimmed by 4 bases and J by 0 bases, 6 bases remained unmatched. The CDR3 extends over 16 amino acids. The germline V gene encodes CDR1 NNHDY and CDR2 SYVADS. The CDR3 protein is CASSPGLGSSQNTLYF. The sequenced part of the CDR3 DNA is TGTGCCAGCAGTCCGGGACTGGGCTCTAGTCAAAAC.

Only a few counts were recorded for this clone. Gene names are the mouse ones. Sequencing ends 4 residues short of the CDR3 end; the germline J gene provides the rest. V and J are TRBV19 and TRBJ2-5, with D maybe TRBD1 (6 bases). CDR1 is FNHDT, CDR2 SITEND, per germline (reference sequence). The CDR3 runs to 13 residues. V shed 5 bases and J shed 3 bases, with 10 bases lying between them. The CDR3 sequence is CASRRTEQDTQYF. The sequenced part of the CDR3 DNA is TGTGCCAGCAGACGGACAGAACAAGAC.